The 21 T cell receptor beta chains below were found in one sample sequenced in a study of blood T cell repertoires in COVID-19. Some clones are missing from TCRdb's copy, which holds only in-frame ones; the method was immunoSEQ multiplex PCR. The sample has over 100,000 clones, 82% seen once. Sequences were obtained from peripheral blood. The origin of the receptors is a man aged 55 to 69 with acute or convalescent COVID-19.

This chain joins TRBV10-3 and TRBJ1-4; D remains ambiguous. V was clipped by 2 bases and J by 4 bases, with 11 bases between them. The CDR3 sequence is 15 residues long. Looked up from germline, CDR1 is ENHRY and CDR2 is SYGVKD. CDR3 residues: CAISEGQLGNEKLFF. The CDR3 DNA reads as TGTGCCATCAGTGAGGGGCAGCTTGGTAATGAAAAACTGTTTTTT.

The chain has TRBV6-2 or TRBV6-3 and TRBJ2-1, with 7 bases lining up with TRBD2. Per germline, CDR1 MNHEY and CDR2 SVGEGT. The CDR3 runs to 14 residues. Trimming at V came to 3 bases and at J to 7 bases, leaving 6 bases not matched to a gene. DNA of the CDR3: TGTGCCAGCAGTTATTGGGGGGGTTCGAATGAGCAGTTCTTC. This translates into CASSYWGGSNEQFF.

The rearrangement uses TRBV7-2 and TRBJ1-4; D call uncertain. Germline V gene data show CDR1 as SGHTA and CDR2 as FQGNSA. The CDR3 sequence is 13 residues long. Trimming left V 3 bases short and J 10 bases short, with 12 bases between. This CDR3 reads CASSFSGMGKLFF. The CDR3 nucleotides are TGTGCCAGCAGCTTTTCGGGTATGGGAAAACTGTTTTTT.

This chain links TRBV24-1 with TRBJ2-1; 8 nucleotides line up with TRBD1. Germline CDR1 is KGHDR and CDR2 is SFDVKD. V shed 4 bases, J shed 7 bases, and the junction held 14 bases outside the gene matches. This CDR3 is built from 17 residues. As DNA, the CDR3 is TGTGCCACCAGTGACGGCGGAGCAGGGGGCCGTGGGAATGAGCAGTTCTTC. This encodes CATSDGGAGGRGNEQFF.

V gene TRBV28 combines with J gene TRBJ1-5; D is perhaps TRBD1 (5 bases). V shed 6 bases and J shed 7 bases, with 19 bases lying between them. The germline V gene has CDR1 MDHEN and CDR2 SYDVKM. The CDR3 has 15 amino acids. The CDR3 loop is CASSHPRGKEQPQHF. CDR3 nucleotides: TGTGCCAGCAGCCACCCTAGGGGAAAAGAGCAGCCCCAGCATTTT.

The gene calls are TRBV5-1 and TRBJ2-7; possibly TRBD1 for D (8 bases). This CDR3 region has 14 residues. CDR1 SGHRS and CDR2 YFSETQ come from the germline V gene. Between the trimmed V and J ends, which lost 7 bases and 3 bases, there was a span of 17 bases. The CDR3 DNA reads TGCGCCAGCGCCGCGACAGGGGAGGGCTACGAGCAGTACTTC. Its protein product is CASAATGEGYEQYF.

There are a few counts of this clone. This rearrangement joins TRBV29-1 to TRBJ2-5; D is perhaps TRBD2 (6 bases). The CDR3 consists of 15 residues. The germline V gene has CDR1 SQVTM and CDR2 ANQGSEA. V was trimmed by 4 bases and J by 0 bases, leaving 15 bases between them. CDR3 in DNA: TGCAGCGTTGTGGGGCTCCGGGGGTACCAAGAGACCCAGTACTTC. Translating gives CSVVGLRGYQETQYF.

The chain carries TRBV14 and TRBJ2-4, with D perhaps matching TRBD1 (6 bases). Per the germline V gene, CDR1 is SGHDN and CDR2 is FVKESK. Trimming shortened V by 1 base and J by 13 bases, and 8 bases separated the two germline ends. This CDR3 region has 11 residues. The CDR3 DNA sequence: TGTGCCAGCAGCCAAGGACAGGTCCAGTACTTC. This gives the protein CASSQGQVQYF.

On this clone: The junction shows a germline mismatch at one end, possibly a read error. The J gene is TRBJ1-1, the V gene TRBV13, with TRBD1 identical over 9 bases. Germline V lookup: CDR1 PRHDT, CDR2 FYEKMQ (reference sequence). The CDR3 sequence is 14 residues long. DNA for the CDR3: TGTGCCAGCAGATTAGACAGGGGGTTAACTGAAGCTTTCTTT. Its protein is CASRLDRGLTEAFF.

This clone was seen only once. The J gene is TRBJ2-5, the V gene TRBV5-4; 12 bases line up with TRBD2. The CDR3 runs to 16 residues. Losses at the gene ends were 4 bases for V and 4 bases for J; bases not matched to a gene: 8. Germline V gene data show CDR1 as SGHNT and CDR2 as YYREEE (reference sequence). CDR3 in DNA: TGTGCCAGCAGCACCGCGACTAGCGGGAGTCGAGAGACCCAGTACTTC. Its protein product is CASSTATSGSRETQYF.

This clone appeared once. This chain uses TRBV3-1 (or the pseudogene TRBV3-2) with TRBJ1-1; unclear D gene. Trimming took 1 base from V and 0 from J, leaving 9 bases between them. CDR3 length equals 15 residues. Germline CDR1 and CDR2: LGHDT and YNNKEL (reference sequence). CDR3 sequence reads: CASSQGNRVNTEAFF. CDR3 nucleotide sequence: TGTGCCAGCAGCCAAGGTAACAGAGTGAACACTGAAGCTTTCTTT.

This clone was found a few times. The chain combines TRBV9 with TRBJ2-1; maybe TRBD2 (5 bases). Germline CDR1 is SGDLS and CDR2 is YYNGEE. The CDR3 contains 14 residues. V was trimmed by 3 bases and J by 5 bases, leaving 12 bases between them. CDR3 sequence reads: CASSATTIHNEQFF. The CDR3, as DNA: TGTGCCAGCAGCGCCACGACTATTCACAATGAGCAGTTCTTC. Using reference TRBV9 and TRBJ2-1 for the parts outside the CDR3, the full variable domain is DSGVTQTPKHLITATGQRVTLRCSPRSGDLSVYWYQQSLDQGLQFLIQYYNGEERAKGNILERFSAQQFPDLHSELNLSSLELGDSALYFCASSATTIHNEQFFGPGTRLTVL.

This chain uses TRBV7-2 with TRBJ1-2; 7 bases are shared with TRBD1. The CDR3 has 13 amino acids. Germline CDR1 is SGHTA and CDR2 is FQGNSA. V was pared by 8 bases and J by 2 bases, with 5 bases of the junction left unmatched. CDR3 sequence reads: CASGGQINYGYTF. The CDR3 nucleotides are TGTGCCAGCGGGGGACAGATCAACTATGGCTACACCTTC.

The sample holds a few counts of this clone. The chain employs TRBV6-5 and TRBJ2-2, with a weak D call TRBD2 (5 bases). V was pared by 8 bases and J by 3 bases, with 13 bases between. The CDR3 loop spans 14 amino acids. Germline V gene sequence: CDR1 MNHEY, CDR2 SVGAGI. The CDR3 bases are TGTGCCAGCCTACGTACTAGAGACACCGGGGAGCTGTTTTTT. It is translated as CASLRTRDTGELFF.

The gene calls are TRBV11-3 and TRBJ2-7; 11 bases fit TRBD2. Germline loops: CDR1 SGHNT, CDR2 YENEEA. The CDR3 loop spans 16 amino acids. V was pared by 5 bases and J by 0 bases, with 6 bases of the junction left unmatched. Here the CDR3 DNA reads TGTGCCAGCAGCCTACCGGGACTAGCGGACTCCTACGAGCAGTACTTC. This gives the protein CASSLPGLADSYEQYF.

This chain links TRBV11-2 with TRBJ2-3; 12 positions match TRBD2. Unmatched junction bases numbered 8, after V lost 2 bases and J lost 2 bases. Per germline, CDR1 SGHAT and CDR2 FQNNGV. The CDR3 loop spans 18 amino acids. The chain's CDR3 is CASSLYLGLAGNTDTQYF. The CDR3 nucleotides read TGTGCCAGCAGCTTATATCTAGGACTAGCGGGAAACACAGATACGCAGTATTTT. The variable domain in full, completed from reference TRBV11-2 and TRBJ2-3, reads EAGVAQSPRYKIIEKRQSVAFWCNPISGHATLYWYQQILGQGPKLLIQFQNNGVVDDSQLPKDRFSAERLKGVDSTLKIQPAKLEDSAVYLCASSLYLGLAGNTDTQYFGPGTRLTVL.

The chain links TRBV4-1 to TRBJ2-3, with unresolved D. The CDR3 is made up of 14 amino acids. The V gene's germline CDR1 is MGHRA and CDR2 YSYEKL. The V end was cut by 7 bases, the J end by 4 bases, with 15 bases between. The CDR3 DNA sequence: TGCGCCAGCAAAGTAGTCCTAGTCGCAGATACGCAGTATTTT. It codes for CASKVVLVADTQYF.

This clone was counted a few times. V is TRBV4-3 and J is TRBJ2-6, with D hard to call. Trimming stripped 1 base from V and 0 bases from J, with 13 bases between. CDR1 LGHNA and CDR2 YSLEER come from the germline V gene. The CDR3 sequence is 18 residues long. The CDR3 nucleotides are TGCGCCAGCAGCCAAGGAATCACCAGGTTCTCTGGGGCCAACGTCCTGACTTTC. Its translation is CASSQGITRFSGANVLTF.

The rearrangement uses TRBV5-4 and TRBJ2-2; no definite D call. The germline V and J ends were trimmed by 0 bases and 0 bases, with 6 bases remaining between them. The CDR3 totals 15 residues. Per the germline V gene, CDR1 is SGHNT and CDR2 is YYREEE (reference sequence). CDR3 sequence: CASSLDSPNTGELFF. CDR3 sequence (DNA): TGTGCCAGCAGCTTGGACAGTCCGAACACCGGGGAGCTGTTTTTT.

The chain employs TRBV6-6 and TRBJ2-7; 14 nucleotides agree with TRBD2. In germline, CDR1 is MNHNY, CDR2 SVGAGI (reference sequence). Germline trimming cut 6 bases from V and 5 bases from J; bases unmatched to any gene: 6. The length of the CDR3 is 15 residues. DNA for the CDR3: TGTGCCAGCAGGTCACCGGGACTAGCGGGAGACGAGCAGTACTTC. It is translated as CASRSPGLAGDEQYF.

This sequence joins TRBV20-1 and TRBJ2-3; D gene ambiguous. This CDR3 has 12 residues. V lost 3 bases and J 5 bases, leaving 9 bases between the germline ends. Per germline, CDR1 DFQATT and CDR2 SNEGSKA (reference sequence). The DNA of the CDR3 is TGCAGTGCTAGTAGAGCGCTAGATACGCAGTATTTT. It is translated as CSASRALDTQYF.